This entry features one TCR beta chain sequence. The data stem from a study of OX40 agonist ivuxolimab in advanced cancers. Per the germline V gene, CDR1 is MDHEN and CDR2 is SYDVKM. Trimming left V 2 bases short and J 1 base short, with 6 bases between. The CDR3 is 14 residues long. The repertoire was sequenced with immunoSEQ multiplex PCR; TCRdb's copy has only in-frame clones and lacks some. The data show over 150,000 clones, with approximately 94% seen just once and about 0.31% held by the top ten. The rearrangement links TRBV28 to TRBJ1-3; D may be TRBD1 (5 bases). This specimen was CD4+ or CD8+ T cells sorted from blood, taken in a trial of the OX40 agonist ivuxolimab. This receptor was obtained from an adult with an advanced solid tumor such as melanoma, head and neck, liver or kidney cancer. CDR3: CASSLPGSGNTIYF. DNA of the CDR3: TGTGCCAGCAGTTTACCAGGGTCTGGAAACACCATATATTTT.